This entry describes one T cell receptor beta chain. The data belong to a study of T cell changes during pregnancy in multiple sclerosis. The method was immunoSEQ multiplex PCR; TCRdb's version includes in-frame clones alone and lacks a portion of them. The table lists over 100,000 clones, 80% to 95% of them singletons. The TCR was taken from a female donor with multiple sclerosis, enrolled in a pregnancy study. Sample: peripheral blood, taken in the third trimester of pregnancy.

The CDR3 loop is CASSLGASESKNIQYF. In DNA, the CDR3 is TGCGCCAGCAGCTTGGGGGCGTCCGAGTCCAAAAACATTCAGTACTTC. V gene TRBV5-1 combines with J gene TRBJ2-4; D is unresolved. Germline V gene sequence: CDR1 SGHRS, CDR2 YFSETQ. The CDR3 totals 16 residues. V was cut by 0 bases and J by 2 bases, with 12 bases left in between.